A single sample gave rise to the 5 T cell receptor beta chains below, sequenced in a study of blood T cell repertoires in COVID-19. Clones were sequenced by immunoSEQ multiplex PCR, and TCRdb holds only the in-frame ones, with some missing. The repertoire includes 310,000 or so clones, about 86% of them detected once, and 2% to 2.5% sits in the top ten. Sequencing was done on a sample of peripheral blood. These receptors came from a woman in her thirties who had recovered from COVID-19.

V is TRBV7-6 and J is TRBJ2-5; 9 nucleotides line up with TRBD1. The CDR3 is 14 amino acids. Germline CDR1 SGHVS, CDR2 FNYEAQ. The J segment lost 1 base and the V segment lost 4 bases, leaving 1 base of the junction unmatched. The CDR3 DNA follows: TGTGCCAGCAGCTCGGGACAGGGCCAAGAGACCCAGTACTTC. Translation gives CASSSGQGQETQYF.

This chain connects TRBV11-2 to TRBJ2-3, with TRBD2 as a possible D gene (5 bases). Germline V gene data show CDR1 as SGHAT and CDR2 as FQNNGV. The CDR3 is made up of 15 amino acids. The ends were cut back, 5 bases at V and 4 bases at J, with 16 bases in the middle. The CDR3, as DNA: TGTGCCAGCAGCCCCTCGGGGTGGGTCGCAGATACGCAGTATTTT. Translated, it gives CASSPSGWVADTQYF.

The chain links TRBV7-2 to TRBJ2-2; no definite D call. Germline values: CDR1 SGHTA, CDR2 FQGNSA. CDR3 length equals 15 residues. The V end was cut by 1 base, the J end by 2 bases, with 8 bases between. The CDR3 bases are TGTGCCAGCAGCTTAGAACGGGTAAACACCGGGGAGCTGTTTTTT. It codes for CASSLERVNTGELFF.

V is TRBV5-4 and J is TRBJ1-2, with 9 bases fitting TRBD1. J lost 8 bases, V lost 3 bases, and 11 bases had no gene match. This CDR3 is built from 15 residues. The germline gives CDR1 SGHNT, CDR2 YYREEE (reference sequence). CDR3 nucleotide sequence: TGTGCCAGCAGCTCCCATGTACAGGGGGCGTGGGGCTACACCTTC. Its translation is CASSSHVQGAWGYTF.

This chain joins TRBV4-1 and TRBJ2-1; D perhaps matches TRBD2 (5 bases). Per germline, CDR1 MGHRA and CDR2 YSYEKL. The CDR3 has 14 amino acids. Trimming pared 0 bases from V and 7 bases from J, leaving 10 bases between. The CDR3 is CASSQEYRGNEQFF. CDR3 DNA: TGCGCCAGCAGCCAAGAATATCGAGGGAATGAGCAGTTCTTC.